This T cell receptor beta chain was retrieved from a study of naive CD8 T cells in extremely preterm neonates. Regarding this clone: What it recognizes is unknown. Other nucleotide sequences from this sample produce the same CDR3.

Extremely preterm deliveries at roughly 22-28 weeks of gestation provided the preterm samples. The table came from immunoSEQ multiplex PCR; TCRdb's copy has only in-frame clones and leaves some out. The repertoire holds around 25,000 clones, about 91% seen once, with 0.8% to 0.95% in the top ten. Overall study results and limits: Compared with all age groups, preterm neonates showed less repertoire richness. Compared with older groups, preterm CDR3s were shorter, with fewer N additions and less trimming.

The sequenced sample was naive CD8+ T cells from cord blood. This clonotype was sampled from a boy who was born preterm.

The CDR3 reads CASSQDRGNQPQHF. CDR3 nucleotide sequence: TGCGCCAGCAGCCAAGACAGGGGCAATCAGCCCCAGCATTTT. The chain combines TRBV4-1 with TRBJ1-5, with D possibly being TRBD1 (5 bases). The germline CDR1 and CDR2 sequences are MGHRA and YSYEKL. The length of the CDR3 is 14 residues. Between the trimmed V and J ends, which lost 0 bases and 2 bases, there was a span of 5 bases.